The 17 T cell receptor beta chains presented below share a single source sample, sequenced in a study of blood T cell repertoires in COVID-19. Assay: immunoSEQ multiplex PCR; the TCRdb copy retains only in-frame clones and omits some. The sample holds more than 150,000 clones, roughly 79% seen once. The specimen was peripheral blood. Receptors originate from a woman of 80 years or more with COVID-19, enrolled during active disease.

The V call is TRBV6-5, the J call TRBJ1-6; perhaps TRBD1 as D (5 bases). Germline V lookup: CDR1 MNHEY, CDR2 SVGAGI. The CDR3 runs to 14 residues. Trimming stripped 2 bases from V and 8 bases from J, with 10 bases between. CDR3 region: CASSYAGPDSPLHF. As DNA, the CDR3 is TGTGCCAGCAGTTACGCAGGGCCGGATTCACCCCTCCACTTT.

The V gene is TRBV3-1 (or the pseudogene TRBV3-2), the J gene TRBJ1-6; TRBD1 aligns across 7 bases. Germline loops: CDR1 LGHDT, CDR2 YNNKEL (reference sequence). The CDR3 contains 14 residues. After removal of 3 bases from V and 14 bases from J, the junction contained 10 bases not matched to a gene. In DNA, the CDR3 is TGTGCCAGCAGCCATTCGACAGGGTTGTTGGCCCTCCACTTT. Its translation is CASSHSTGLLALHF.

The chain joins TRBV19 to TRBJ1-5; possible D gene TRBD1, 5 bases. Germline CDR1 reads LNHDA; CDR2 reads SQIVND (reference sequence). CDR3 size: 13 residues. The V end lost 7 bases, the J end lost 4 bases, and 11 bases lay between the germline ends. CDR3 sequence reads: CASTTRANQPQHF. As DNA, the CDR3 is TGTGCCAGTACTACCAGGGCGAATCAGCCCCAGCATTTT.

The chain carries TRBV24-1 and TRBJ2-1, with 7 bases lining up with TRBD2. The CDR3 covers 15 residues. Germline V gives CDR1 KGHDR, CDR2 SFDVKD. With 0 bases clipped from V and 8 bases from J, the junction kept 6 bases outside the gene matches. For the CDR3, the DNA is TGTGCCACCAGTGATTTGGGGAGGGAGGTTGATGAGCAGTTCTTC. It translates to CATSDLGREVDEQFF.

The chain carries TRBV19 and TRBJ2-1; 7 bases are a match to TRBD2. The CDR3 is 14 residues long. J gave up 2 bases and V 5 bases, and 3 bases lay outside the gene matches. Germline V lookup: CDR1 LNHDA, CDR2 SQIVND (reference sequence). Here the CDR3 reads CASSLTSAYNEQFF. The CDR3 DNA sequence: TGTGCCAGTAGTCTCACTAGCGCCTACAATGAGCAGTTCTTC.

This rearrangement joins TRBV7-2 to TRBJ2-3; D gene uncertain. V lost 4 bases and J 2 bases, leaving 10 bases between the germline ends. The CDR3 consists of 14 residues. Germline V gives CDR1 SGHTA, CDR2 FQGNSA. The CDR3, as DNA: TGTGCCAGCAGCTCCTTGCGGTACACAGATACGCAGTATTTT. Translated, it gives CASSSLRYTDTQYF.

The CDR3 is CASSTSPGIDTQYF. The DNA for the CDR3 is TGTGCCAGCAGCACCTCCCCGGGGATAGATACGCAGTATTTT. This rearrangement joins TRBV5-5 to TRBJ2-3; a weak D match, TRBD2 (5 bases). The CDR3 totals 14 residues. V lost 4 bases and J 5 bases, leaving 14 bases between the germline ends. The germline CDR1 and CDR2 sequences are SGHKS and YYEKEE (reference sequence).

This clone was recorded once. For the CDR3, the DNA is TGTGCCAGCAGTTTCACACCCCCGGGACTAGCGGGCTACAATGAGCAGTTCTTC. Protein product: CASSFTPPGLAGYNEQFF. V and J are TRBV27 and TRBJ2-1, with 12 nucleotides matching TRBD2. J lost 3 bases, V lost 3 bases, and 9 bases had no gene match. This CDR3 spans 18 amino acids. Per germline, CDR1 MNHEY and CDR2 SMNVEV (reference sequence).

The genes are TRBV29-1 and TRBJ1-2; TRBD1 might be the D (6 bases). The CDR3 runs 12 residues. Germline V CDR1 and CDR2: SQVTM, ANQGSEA. V was shortened by 6 bases and J by 7 bases, with 15 bases between the two germline ends. The CDR3 loop reads CSVATGSGGYTF. The CDR3 bases are TGCAGCGTGGCCACAGGGTCGGGTGGCTACACCTTC.

The genes are TRBV5-4 and TRBJ2-2, with TRBD1 matching over 9 bases. The CDR3 has 15 amino acids. With V trimmed by 3 bases and J by 6 bases, 6 bases remained unmatched. The germline V gene encodes CDR1 SGHNT and CDR2 YYREEE (reference sequence). The DNA for the CDR3 is TGTGCCAGCAGCTCCGGGACAGGGTTGGCCGGGGAGCTGTTTTTT. This sequence encodes CASSSGTGLAGELFF.

This sequence joins TRBV19 and TRBJ2-5, with a weak D call TRBD1 (6 bases). Germline-derived CDR1 and CDR2 are LNHDA and SQIVND (reference sequence). V was shortened by 4 bases and J by 0 bases, with 12 bases between the two germline ends. There are 15 residues in the CDR3. Here the CDR3 DNA reads TGTGCCAGTAGTAAGACAGGACTGTACCAAGAGACCCAGTACTTC. It encodes CASSKTGLYQETQYF.

V and J are TRBV19 and TRBJ1-5; 7 nucleotides agree with TRBD1. Germline assignment: CDR1 LNHDA and CDR2 SQIVND (reference sequence). V trimming: 4 bases; J trimming: 3 bases; junction bases outside the gene matches: 3. The CDR3 length is 14 residues. CDR3 in amino acids: CASSTGTDNQPQHF. The DNA of the CDR3 is TGTGCCAGTAGTACCGGGACAGACAATCAGCCCCAGCATTTT.

A single count supports this clone. V usage is TRBV7-2 and J usage is TRBJ1-5, with D perhaps TRBD1 (5 bases). Per germline, CDR1 SGHTA and CDR2 FQGNSA. The CDR3 runs to 14 residues. The V and J ends lost 0 bases and 10 bases respectively, with 13 bases between them. The CDR3 spells CASSLAPRVDPQHF. In DNA form, the CDR3 reads TGTGCCAGCAGCTTAGCGCCCAGGGTTGATCCCCAGCATTTT.

The V call is TRBV27, the J call TRBJ2-2; a possible D gene is TRBD1 (6 bases). Germline V CDR1 and CDR2: MNHEY, SMNVEV (reference sequence). Between the trimmed V and J ends, which lost 6 bases and 3 bases, there was a span of 11 bases. The CDR3 has 14 amino acids. CDR3 in amino acids: CASSNRADTGELFF. The CDR3 coding sequence is TGTGCCAGCAGCAACAGGGCGGACACCGGGGAGCTGTTTTTT.

This chain joins TRBV6-4 and TRBJ1-2; 7 bases match TRBD1. The length of the CDR3 is 13 residues. After removal of 6 bases from V and 2 bases from J, the junction contained 3 bases not matched to a gene. Germline CDR1 and CDR2: MRHNA and SNTAGT. CDR3 protein: CASRQGQNYGYTF. CDR3 nucleotides: TGTGCCAGCAGACAGGGACAGAACTATGGCTACACCTTC.

The J gene is TRBJ2-3, the V gene TRBV6-5; D may be TRBD1 (6 bases). Trimming shortened V by 5 bases and J by 2 bases, and 11 bases separated the two germline ends. The CDR3 consists of 14 residues. CDR1 and CDR2 from the germline V gene are MNHEY and SVGAGI. The CDR3 DNA sequence: TGTGCCAGCAGTCCCGGACAGTACACAGATACGCAGTATTTT. It is translated as CASSPGQYTDTQYF.

The genes are TRBV6-5 and TRBJ2-2; a weak D match, TRBD1 (7 bases). Germline CDR1 is MNHEY and CDR2 is SVGAGI. Trimming pared 7 bases from V and 7 bases from J, leaving 10 bases between. The CDR3 is made up of 12 amino acids. In DNA, the CDR3 is TGTGCCAGCACCCAGGGGGGCGGGGAGCTGTTTTTT. Its translation: CASTQGGGELFF.